This note documents a single T cell receptor (beta chain) sequence. Antigen: not known. These data belong to a study of beta chain features in type 1 diabetes. Study-level findings and limits: Reduced insertions and increased deletions marked VDJ junctions in type 1 diabetes patients. For Type 1 diabetes patients, all four CD4+ subsets carried TCRB CDR3s that were moderately but significantly shorter. cDNA-based reads could over-represent cells with high TCR expression.

The CDR3 is 15 residues long. V trimming: 2 bases; J trimming: 7 bases; junction bases outside the gene matches: 9. The germline gives CDR1 MNHEY, CDR2 SMNVEV (reference sequence). The study reverse transcribed the entire isolated RNA, so it sequenced expressed TCRB transcripts. Using immunoSEQ multiplex PCR, the repertoire was profiled, and TCRdb retains in-frame clones only, with some absent. The repertoire holds 52,000 or so clones, 52% seen once, with about 2.4% in the top ten. V and J are TRBV27 and TRBJ1-2; 8 bases map to TRBD1. This TCR came from a woman aged 40 to 49 with type 1 diabetes. Sequenced input: Tregs from blood. The CDR3 region is CASSLTRTGYSGYTF. In DNA, the CDR3 is TGTGCCAGCAGTTTAACTAGGACAGGGTACTCTGGCTACACCTTC.